A selection of T cell receptor beta chains follows, all from one sample in a study of shared clonotypes between healthy human individuals. Some clones are missing from TCRdb's copy, which holds only in-frame ones; the method was immunoSEQ multiplex PCR. Among under 350,000 clones, around 87% were seen once, and the ten largest hold around 15%. Source material: memory CD8+ T cells sorted from blood. The origin of the receptors is a man younger than 30 in good health. Each CDR3 is given with its conserved first and last residue. Fields, in order: V gene, D gene, clone size, J gene, CDR3 DNA, CDR3 protein. D genes are given only for firm matches. Clone size, where shown, is once, few, many, or a class for clones that have expanded.

TRBV4-1	-	-	TRBJ2-7	TGCGCCAGCAGCCAGAGCCGGGACAACCAGTTATACGAGCAGTACTTC	CASSQSRDNQLYEQYF
TRBV9	TRBD2	-	TRBJ2-1	TGTGCCAGCAGCGCAAGCGGGAGGGCCGGAAATGAGCAGTTCTTC	CASSASGRAGNEQFF
TRBV6-5	TRBD2	once	TRBJ2-5	TGTGCCAGCAGTTACCCGGGACTAGAAGAGACCCAGTACTTC	CASSYPGLEETQYF
TRBV14	-	-	TRBJ2-6	TGTGCCAGCAGCCAAGTTTCAGGGGCCATCCCCGCTGGGGCCAACGTCCTGACTTTC	CASSQVSGAIPAGANVLTF
TRBV25-1	TRBD2	many	TRBJ2-1	TGTGCCAGCAGTTTAGCGGGGTTTTACAATGAGCAGTTCTTC	CASSLAGFYNEQFF
TRBV7-9	-	-	TRBJ2-1	TGTGCCAGCAGCTCTTTGGGGAGCTCCTACAATGAGCAGTTCTTC	CASSSLGSSYNEQFF
TRBV9	-	-	TRBJ1-1	TGTGCCAGCAGCGTAGGAGACAGTGTGAACACTGAAGCTTTCTTT	CASSVGDSVNTEAFF
TRBV10-3	TRBD1	-	TRBJ1-6	TGTGCCATCAGGGGGGCCAGGGGGGATAATTCACCCCTCCACTTT	CAIRGARGDNSPLHF
TRBV9	TRBD1	few	TRBJ1-3	TGTGCCAGCAGCGTAGGACAGGGTCTTTATGGAAACACCATATATTTT	CASSVGQGLYGNTIYF
TRBV7-9	-	-	TRBJ1-2	TGTGCCAGCAGCCTCCCGGGGGGGCTTCGCTATGGCTACACCTTC	CASSLPGGLRYGYTF
TRBV5-6	-	-	TRBJ2-1	TGTGCCAGCAGCTTGGCCGTTAAAATCCTGCTGGGGGGTGAGCAGTTCTTC	CASSLAVKILLGGEQFF
TRBV10-3	-	-	TRBJ1-6	TGTGCCATCAGCGCAGGTGATAATTCACCCCTCCACTTT	CAISAGDNSPLHF
TRBV7-9	-	-	TRBJ2-3	TGTGCCAGCAGCTGGACAGAACGAAGCACAGATACGCAGTATTTT	CASSWTERSTDTQYF
TRBV28	-	once	TRBJ1-5	TGTGCCAGCAGTTTGGGCGGCAGTTTGAAGCCCCAGCATTTT	CASSLGGSLKPQHF
TRBV10-2	-	-	TRBJ1-2	TGCGCCAGCAGTTACACGGGCTATGGCTACACCTTC	CASSYTGYGYTF
TRBV9	-	many	TRBJ2-2	TGTGCCAGCAGCGTCTACCTTCGGGGCGGGGAGCTGTTTTTT	CASSVYLRGGELFF
TRBV30	-	-	TRBJ2-5	TGTGCCTGGAATTCTGGTCAAGAGACCCAGTACTTC	CAWNSGQETQYF
TRBV27	TRBD1	-	TRBJ2-7	TGTGCCAGCAGAGCCCAGGACAGGACCTCCGAGCAGTACTTC	CASRAQDRTSEQYF
TRBV27	-	-	TRBJ1-2	TGTGCCAGCAGCTTCTCCAGCGCCTATGGCTACACCTTC	CASSFSSAYGYTF
TRBV7-9	-	-	TRBJ2-1	TGTGCCCTAGGAGGGGGTCCCTACAATGAGCAGTTCTTC	CALGGGPYNEQFF
TRBV7-9	TRBD1	-	TRBJ2-2	TGTGCCAGCAGTCTGGACAGGGGTAATTCCGGGGAGCTGTTTTTT	CASSLDRGNSGELFF
TRBV6-5	-	-	TRBJ1-4	TGTGCCAGCAGTTTGGGGCCAGCTAATGAAAAACTGTTTTTT	CASSLGPANEKLFF
TRBV7-7	TRBD2	-	TRBJ2-5	TGTGCTAGCAGCAGACTAGCGGGGGGCCAAGAGACCCAGTACTTC	CASSRLAGGQETQYF
TRBV9	-	-	TRBJ1-6	TGTGCCAGCAGCTCGGGACTTCGTACACCCCTCCACTTT	CASSSGLRTPLHF
TRBV21-1	-	many	TRBJ2-4	TGTGCCAGCAGCTCCGGACTAGCGGGAGCCTCATCCCTAGCCAAAAACATTCAGTACTTC	CASSSGLAGASSLAKNIQYF
TRBV19	-	-	TRBJ1-6	TGTGCCAGTAGTTTGAGACTCATTATTAATTCACCCCTCCACTTT	CASSLRLIINSPLHF
TRBV27	-	-	TRBJ2-7	TGTGCCAGCGCGGGACGGGGGTACGAGCAGTACTTC	CASAGRGYEQYF
TRBV5-6	-	few	TRBJ1-1	TGTGCCAGCAGCTTGTGGCCCGGAATGAACACTGAAGCTTTCTTT	CASSLWPGMNTEAFF